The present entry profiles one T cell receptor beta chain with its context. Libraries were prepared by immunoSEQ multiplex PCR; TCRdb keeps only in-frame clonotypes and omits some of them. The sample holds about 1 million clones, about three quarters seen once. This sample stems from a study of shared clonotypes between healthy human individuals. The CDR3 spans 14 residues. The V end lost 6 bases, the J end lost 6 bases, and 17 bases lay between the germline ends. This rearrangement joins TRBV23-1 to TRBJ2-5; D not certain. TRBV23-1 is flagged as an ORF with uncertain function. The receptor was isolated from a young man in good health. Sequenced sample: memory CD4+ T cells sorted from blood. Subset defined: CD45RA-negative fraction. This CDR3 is CASRLGPGRQTQYF. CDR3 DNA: TGCGCCAGCAGGTTAGGTCCTGGCAGACAGACCCAGTACTTC.